The following is a T cell receptor (beta chain) sequence with its context. Its specificity is not known. The data were obtained in a study of T cell responses to AZD1222 COVID-19 vaccine. Regarding the study as a whole: Spike-specific TCR breadth and depth rose after two AZD1222 doses. Donor demographics were predominantly white British with a female majority; clonal diversity may be underestimated. After the peak T cell response, and only then, were repertoires sampled.

Germline CDR1 reads KGHDR; CDR2 reads SFDVKD. The CDR3 is 14 amino acids. Trimming removed 1 base from V and 7 bases from J, with 12 bases in between. Repertoires were generated with immunoSEQ multiplex PCR, while TCRdb's copy carries only in-frame clones and drops some. The sample lists roughly 150,000 clones, just under 95% occurring once. J is TRBJ1-2 and V is TRBV24-1; possible D gene TRBD1, 5 bases. This TCR was sampled from an adult who received the AZD1222 COVID-19 vaccine. This material consisted of peripheral blood, taken 28 days after the second AZD1222 dose. CDR3 protein: CATSDFGQGSGYTF. The CDR3 nucleotides are TGTGCCACCAGTGATTTCGGGCAGGGAAGTGGCTACACCTTC.